The 28 T cell receptor beta chains presented below share a single source sample, sequenced in a study of cytomegalovirus exposure and HLA in healthy donors. Assay: immunoSEQ multiplex PCR; the TCRdb copy retains only in-frame clones and omits some. The sample carries more than 45,000 clones, roughly 94% recorded once. Sequencing was performed on PBMCs. Every receptor here comes from a young man in good health and CMV-seronegative.

This chain connects TRBV19 to TRBJ2-1; D is perhaps TRBD2 (5 bases). The CDR3 loop spans 15 amino acids. CDR1 and CDR2 (germline): LNHDA, SQIVND (reference sequence). V was cut by 1 base and J by 4 bases, with 11 bases left in between. Written as DNA, the CDR3 is TGTGCCAGTAGTATAGGAGGGTCCGAGTACAATGAGCAGTTCTTC. Protein product: CASSIGGSEYNEQFF.

The chain recombines TRBV7-9 with TRBJ1-3; D call uncertain. The ends were cut back, 0 bases at V and 0 bases at J, with 12 bases in the middle. The CDR3 covers 17 residues. CDR1 SEHNR and CDR2 FQNEAQ come from the germline V gene (reference sequence). As DNA, the CDR3 is TGTGCCAGCAGCTTAGCTGGAGCTCCCAACTCTGGAAACACCATATATTTT. It encodes CASSLAGAPNSGNTIYF.

The rearrangement links TRBV18 to TRBJ1-2; D is ambiguous. There are 16 residues in the CDR3. The V gene lost 0 bases and the J gene lost 1 base, with 12 bases spanning the gap. Germline V CDR1 and CDR2: KGHSH, LQKENI. The CDR3 loop is CASSPPSPGFNYGYTF. CDR3 sequence (DNA): TGTGCCAGCTCACCACCGTCCCCAGGATTTAACTATGGCTACACCTTC.

This chain joins TRBV4-1 and TRBJ2-7, with D perhaps TRBD1 (6 bases). Trimming took off 0 bases at V and 1 base at J, with 13 bases between the two ends. The V gene's germline CDR1 is MGHRA and CDR2 YSYEKL. This CDR3 spans 16 amino acids. Here the CDR3 DNA reads TGCGCCAGCAGCCAAGACGTGGGGGACACTTCCTACGAGCAGTACTTC. Translation gives CASSQDVGDTSYEQYF.

Turning to this clone: The same CDR3 also results from other DNA sequences found in this sample. The chain employs TRBV7-2 and TRBJ2-5; D unclear. The CDR3 covers 11 residues. The V and J ends lost 4 bases and 5 bases respectively, with 5 bases between them. CDR1 and CDR2 from the germline V gene are SGHTA and FQGNSA. CDR3: CASSSLETQYF. The DNA of the CDR3 is TGTGCCAGCAGCTCGTTGGAGACCCAGTACTTC.

This clone was recorded only once. The J gene is TRBJ2-7, the V gene TRBV4-1; 9 nucleotides align to TRBD2. Germline V gives CDR1 MGHRA, CDR2 YSYEKL. Trimming cost V 0 bases and J 3 bases; bases outside gene matches: 6. The CDR3 sequence is 16 residues long. The CDR3 DNA reads TGCGCCAGCAGCCAAGAAAGGCGGGAGGGTGTCTACGAGCAGTACTTC. It is translated as CASSQERREGVYEQYF.

The genes are TRBV19 and TRBJ2-1; possible D gene TRBD1, 5 bases. Germline loops: CDR1 LNHDA, CDR2 SQIVND (reference sequence). The CDR3 is 14 amino acids. V was clipped by 7 bases and J by 2 bases, with 12 bases between them. DNA of the CDR3: TGTGCCAGTACCATGGACAAAACCTACAATGAGCAGTTCTTC. Its protein is CASTMDKTYNEQFF.

The CDR3 nucleotides read TGTGCCAGCAGCCTAACAGGGTTCGCGACAGATACGCAGTATTTT. Encoded protein: CASSLTGFATDTQYF. The V gene is TRBV7-6, the J gene TRBJ2-3, with a possible D match to TRBD1 (6 bases). The V end lost 5 bases, the J end lost 3 bases, and 15 bases lay between the germline ends. The CDR3 spans 15 residues. Germline CDR1 SGHVS, CDR2 FNYEAQ.

The chain has TRBV19 and TRBJ2-3; the match to TRBD1 covers 9 bases. This CDR3 is 15 amino acids long. V gave up 5 bases and J gave up 4 bases; unmatched junction bases: 7. Germline CDR1 LNHDA, CDR2 SQIVND (reference sequence). CDR3 DNA sequence: TGTGCCAGTAGTCTTGGGACAGGGCTAGCAGATACGCAGTATTTT. It specifies CASSLGTGLADTQYF.

This clone was seen just once. The V and J genes are TRBV6-5 and TRBJ2-2; D is possibly TRBD1 (6 bases). CDR3 size: 16 residues. Germline CDR1 MNHEY, CDR2 SVGAGI. The V gene lost 3 bases and the J gene lost 3 bases, with 14 bases spanning the gap. CDR3 nucleotides: TGTGCCAGCAGTTATGCCGCAGGGGTCGACACCGGGGAGCTGTTTTTT. Translation gives CASSYAAGVDTGELFF.

The genes are TRBV21-1 and TRBJ1-5; TRBD1 is the table's D call and was not checked against the DNA. TRBV21-1 is recorded as a pseudogene. The CDR3 loop spans 16 amino acids. The CDR3 DNA sequence: TGTGCCAGCAGCAAAGCGAGGATAAGGGGGAATCAGCCCCAGCATTTT. This gives the protein CASSKARIRGNQPQHF.

This sequence joins TRBV1 and TRBJ2-2; TRBD2 was called by the table and not checked on the DNA. TRBV1 corresponds to a pseudogene. The CDR3 length is 20 residues. The CDR3 loop is CTSSQDGRTSGRTNTGELFF. DNA of the CDR3: TGCACCAGCAGCCAAGATGGTAGGACTAGCGGCCGTACGAACACCGGGGAGCTGTTTTTT.

The V and J genes are TRBV19 and TRBJ1-2; D call uncertain. V was clipped by 7 bases and J by 3 bases, with 9 bases between them. Germline-derived CDR1 and CDR2 are LNHDA and SQIVND (reference sequence). CDR3 length: 12 amino acids. The CDR3 DNA reads as TGTGCCAGTACTACTCTAGACTATGGCTACACCTTC. It translates to CASTTLDYGYTF.

V gene TRBV7-3 combines with J gene TRBJ2-1; the match to TRBD2 covers 11 bases. With V trimmed by 5 bases and J by 3 bases, 0 bases remained unmatched. The germline CDR1 and CDR2 sequences are SGHTA and FQGTGA. This CDR3 is 14 amino acids long. The CDR3 is CASSLAGGYNEQFF. DNA for the CDR3: TGTGCCAGCAGCCTAGCGGGGGGCTACAATGAGCAGTTCTTC. The whole variable domain, filled in from reference TRBV7-3 and TRBJ2-1, reads GAGVSQTPSNKVTEKGKYVELRCDPISGHTALYWYRQSLGQGPEFLIYFQGTGAADDSGLPNDRFFAVRPEGSVSTLKIQRTERGDSAVYLCASSLAGGYNEQFFGPGTRLTVL.

The V gene is TRBV5-6, the J gene TRBJ1-1, with D tentatively TRBD1 (5 bases). Trimming removed 0 bases at V and 1 base at J, with 10 bases between. The germline V gene has CDR1 SGHDT and CDR2 YYEEEE. The CDR3 loop spans 15 amino acids. The CDR3 nucleotides are TGTGCCAGCAGCTTGGCAGGGATGGGGAACACTGAAGCTTTCTTT. Translation: CASSLAGMGNTEAFF.

V and J are TRBV19 and TRBJ1-5, with a tentative D call TRBD1 (5 bases). V lost 3 bases and J 3 bases, leaving 12 bases between the germline ends. This CDR3 spans 15 amino acids. Per germline, CDR1 LNHDA and CDR2 SQIVND (reference sequence). The CDR3 here is CASSIEGRVNQPQHF. The CDR3 bases are TGTGCCAGTAGTATCGAGGGGAGGGTCAATCAGCCCCAGCATTTT.

V usage is TRBV19 and J usage is TRBJ2-3; TRBD1 aligns across 7 bases. The ends lost 1 base at V and 0 bases at J; junction bases unmatched: 4. The germline V gene has CDR1 LNHDA and CDR2 SQIVND (reference sequence). This CDR3 has 16 amino acids. The CDR3 DNA reads as TGTGCCAGTAGTATAGGAGGGGGCGGTAGCACAGATACGCAGTATTTT. Translation: CASSIGGGGSTDTQYF.

This chain links TRBV6-5 with TRBJ1-1, with 10 nucleotides matching TRBD1. The length of the CDR3 is 13 residues. CDR1 MNHEY and CDR2 SVGAGI come from the germline V gene. Trimming removed 6 bases from V and 4 bases from J; junction bases left unmatched: 2. In DNA, the CDR3 is TGTGCCAGCAGGGGACAGGGGAGCACTGAAGCTTTCTTT. Its protein product is CASRGQGSTEAFF.

The rearrangement joins TRBV9 to TRBJ2-7; tentatively, D is TRBD1 (6 bases). The length of the CDR3 is 14 residues. V was pared by 4 bases and J by 1 base, with 12 bases between. In germline, CDR1 is SGDLS, CDR2 YYNGEE. CDR3 DNA: TGTGCCAGCAGCCCCGGACAGTCGTCCTACGAGCAGTACTTC. It translates to CASSPGQSSYEQYF.

The J gene is TRBJ1-2, the V gene TRBV30, with a possible D match to TRBD1 (5 bases). The CDR3 consists of 13 residues. CDR1 is GTSNPN and CDR2 is SVGIG in the germline V gene (reference sequence). Trimming removed 2 bases from V and 4 bases from J, with 11 bases in between. The CDR3 reads CAWSLRVFYGYTF. The CDR3 DNA sequence: TGTGCCTGGAGTCTCAGGGTTTTCTATGGCTACACCTTC. Full variable domain (rest looked up from reference TRBV30 and TRBJ1-2): SQTIHQWPATLVQPVGSPLSLECTVEGTSNPNLYWYRQAAGRGLQLLFYSVGIGQISSEVPQNLSASRPQDRQFILSSKKLLLSDSGFYLCAWSLRVFYGYTFGSGTRLTVV.

The chain uses TRBV11-2 and TRBJ2-1; 9 bases agree with TRBD2. Germline loops: CDR1 SGHAT, CDR2 FQNNGV. The V and J ends lost 4 bases and 7 bases, in that order; junction bases with no gene match: 11. The CDR3 is 16 residues long. Here the CDR3 reads CASSSPGLAFQNEQFF. DNA for the CDR3: TGTGCCAGCAGCTCCCCGGGACTAGCTTTCCAGAATGAGCAGTTCTTC.

The V call is TRBV27, the J call TRBJ1-5; TRBD1 matches at 10 bases. The CDR3 spans 15 residues. Germline values: CDR1 MNHEY, CDR2 SMNVEV (reference sequence). The J segment lost 4 bases and the V segment lost 5 bases, leaving 5 bases of the junction unmatched. CDR3 protein: CASSPGTGANQPQHF. The CDR3 region has the DNA TGTGCCAGCAGTCCCGGGACAGGGGCGAATCAGCCCCAGCATTTT.

This clone was seen once. This CDR3 reads CASSPRQGAGNTEAFF. The CDR3, as DNA: TGTGCCAGCAGCCCTAGACAGGGAGCCGGAAACACTGAAGCTTTCTTT. The chain has TRBV28 and TRBJ1-1, with 7 bases aligning to TRBD1. The J segment lost 2 bases and the V segment lost 6 bases, leaving 12 bases of the junction unmatched. The CDR3 sequence is 16 residues long. Germline CDR1 MDHEN, CDR2 SYDVKM.

The chain has TRBV4-1 and TRBJ1-2, with D tentatively TRBD1 (5 bases). Trimming stripped 0 bases from V and 3 bases from J, with 11 bases between. The CDR3 is made up of 15 amino acids. CDR1 is MGHRA, CDR2 YSYEKL, per germline. The CDR3 sequence: CASSQDVREDYGYTF. The DNA for the CDR3 is TGCGCCAGCAGCCAAGATGTCAGGGAGGACTATGGCTACACCTTC.

The gene calls are TRBV30 and TRBJ2-3, with 12 bases lining up with TRBD2. Germline V CDR1 and CDR2: GTSNPN, SVGIG (reference sequence). The V and J ends lost 5 bases and 5 bases, in that order; junction bases with no gene match: 2. The CDR3 runs to 13 residues. The CDR3: CAWGLAGIDTQYF. The CDR3 coding sequence is TGTGCCTGGGGACTAGCGGGAATAGATACGCAGTATTTT.

V is TRBV14 and J is TRBJ2-7; D uncertain. There are 14 residues in the CDR3. CDR1 SGHDN and CDR2 FVKESK come from the germline V gene. The ends were cut back, 4 bases at V and 3 bases at J, with 13 bases in the middle. The CDR3 spells CASSRPGLGYEQYF. The CDR3 DNA follows: TGTGCCAGCAGCCGCCCCGGGTTAGGCTACGAGCAGTACTTC.

The chain combines TRBV7-9 with TRBJ2-1; D gene uncertain. CDR3 size: 14 residues. Trimming left V 3 bases short and J 2 bases short, with 8 bases between. The germline V gene has CDR1 SEHNR and CDR2 FQNEAQ (reference sequence). The CDR3 nucleotides read TGTGCCAGCAGCTTTCTAGGCACCTACAATGAGCAGTTCTTC. Encoded protein: CASSFLGTYNEQFF.

This chain uses TRBV7-9 with TRBJ2-5, with a weak D call TRBD1 (5 bases). Trimming took off 6 bases at V and 1 base at J, with 15 bases between the two ends. The CDR3 spans 15 residues. Germline assignment: CDR1 SEHNR and CDR2 FQNEAQ (reference sequence). The CDR3 DNA reads TGTGCCAGCAGTATGGCACTCAGGGTCCAAGAGACCCAGTACTTC. Residues: CASSMALRVQETQYF.